These 23 T cell receptor beta chains were sequenced from one sample in a study of regulatory T cells in long-lasting Graves disease. Time point indicated: persistent/refractory GD, antithyroid drugs over 5 years with positive TRAb. From RNA extracted from PBMCs, the TCR library was made. CDR3 regions were amplified by Arm-PCR using iRepertoire HTBI primers to build TCR beta libraries. TCRdb passed the multiplex PCR reads through MiXCR, listing each CDR3 protein once. This sample has 300,000 to 350,000 distinct CDR3 sequences, with about 20% found just once. The specimen comprised peripheral blood mononuclear cells (PBMCs), sampled when the disease was refractory, from a patient treated with antithyroid drugs. These receptor sequences come from a female donor with Graves disease.

V and J are TRBV5-1 and TRBJ2-7, with D tentatively TRBD1 (6 bases). Trimming took off 0 bases at V and 0 bases at J, with 10 bases between the two ends. Germline lookup yields CDR1 SGHRS and CDR2 YFSETQ. The CDR3 is 15 residues long. CDR3 residues: CASSLVEGVSYEQYF. CDR3 nucleotide sequence: TGCGCCAGCAGCTTGGTAGAGGGGGTCTCCTACGAGCAGTACTTC.

This clonotype was counted at least ten times. The chain uses TRBV12-3 or TRBV12-4 and TRBJ2-7, with unresolved D. Deletions cut 5 bases from V and 3 bases from J, with 17 bases between. This CDR3 is 15 amino acids long. Here the CDR3 reads CASSLGQSPFYEQYF. The CDR3 region has the DNA TGTGCCAGCAGTCTAGGGCAGTCACCATTCTACGAGCAGTACTTC.

This clonotype was seen only a few times. The gene calls are TRBV7-2 and TRBJ1-5, with unresolved D. Deletions cut 5 bases from V and 4 bases from J, with 15 bases between. Looked up from germline, CDR1 is SGHTA and CDR2 is FQGNSA. The CDR3 consists of 15 residues. The CDR3 loop reads CASSLERRTNQPQHF. CDR3 coding DNA: TGTGCCAGCAGCCTGGAGCGCAGGACGAATCAGCCCCAGCATTTT.

This clonotype was observed many times. The chain has TRBV6-5 and TRBJ1-5, with a possible D match to TRBD1 (5 bases). This CDR3 contains 16 residues. Trimming took 2 bases from V and 4 from J, leaving 15 bases between them. CDR1 is MNHEY, CDR2 SVGAGI, per germline. This chain's CDR3 is CASSYRGGTSNQPQHF. In nucleotides, the CDR3 is TGTGCCAGCAGTTACAGGGGAGGAACGTCAAATCAGCCCCAGCATTTT.

The chain links TRBV4-3 to TRBJ1-5, with 7 bases matching TRBD1. CDR3 length: 14 residues. Trimming removed 4 bases from V and 5 bases from J; junction bases left unmatched: 5. In germline, CDR1 is LGHNA, CDR2 YSLEER. In DNA, the CDR3 is TGCGCCAGCAGCCGCAGACAGGGCGATCAGCCCCAGCATTTT. Translated: CASSRRQGDQPQHF.

This clonotype was seen only a few times. The V gene is TRBV3-1, the J gene TRBJ1-4; tentative D call: TRBD1 (6 bases). Trimming cost V 6 bases and J 10 bases, with 21 bases left between them. The CDR3 totals 15 residues. Germline-derived CDR1 and CDR2 are LGHDT and YNNKEL (reference sequence). The CDR3 spells CASSRAGGRGGKLFF. In DNA form, the CDR3 reads TGTGCCAGCAGTCGCGCGGGGGGGCGAGGAGGAAAACTGTTTTTT.

This clonotype appeared many times. The V gene is TRBV7-9, the J gene TRBJ1-4; TRBD1 matches 7 bases. V shed 8 bases and J 5 bases; nucleotides not matched to a gene: 8. Germline V gene sequence: CDR1 SEHNR, CDR2 FQNEAQ (reference sequence). The CDR3 loop spans 14 amino acids. Written as DNA, the CDR3 is TGTGCCAGCGGGCCCTCGGGACAGAATGAAAAACTGTTTTTT. It yields the protein CASGPSGQNEKLFF.

This clonotype has more than one count but fewer than ten. V is TRBV10-3 and J is TRBJ2-2; tentatively, D is TRBD2 (5 bases). The CDR3 length is 14 residues. V gave up 5 bases and J gave up 3 bases, with 10 bases separating them. The germline V gene encodes CDR1 ENHRY and CDR2 SYGVKD. CDR3 sequence (DNA): TGTGCCATCAGTTCCGACGGGGACACCGGGGAGCTGTTTTTT. It yields the protein CAISSDGDTGELFF.

The chain is built from TRBV5-8 and TRBJ1-6, with D uncertain. Deletions cut 6 bases from V and 3 bases from J, with 10 bases between. This CDR3 contains 14 residues. Germline CDR1 is SGHTS and CDR2 is YDEGEE. The CDR3 nucleotides read TGTGCCAGCACCCCCGGGATCTATAATTCACCCCTCCACTTT. Its protein is CASTPGIYNSPLHF.

This clonotype was detected ten times or more. This chain uses TRBV28 with TRBJ2-7; 8 bases are a match to TRBD2. After removal of 6 bases from V and 1 base from J, the junction contained 8 bases not matched to a gene. The CDR3 spans 15 residues. The germline CDR1 and CDR2 sequences are MDHEN and SYDVKM. Here the CDR3 DNA reads TGTGCCAGCAGAGAAAGCGGGAGTGGTTCCTACGAGCAGTACTTC. It is translated as CASRESGSGSYEQYF. Complete variable domain (other parts from reference TRBV28 and TRBJ2-7): DVKVTQSSRYLVKRTGEKVFLECVQDMDHENMFWYRQDPGLGLRLIYFSYDVKMKEKGDIPEGYSVSREKKERFSLILESASTNQTSMYLCASRESGSGSYEQYFGPGTRLTVT.

This clonotype was observed many times. The V gene is TRBV5-1, the J gene TRBJ1-1, with TRBD1 identical over 10 bases. Germline loops: CDR1 SGHRS, CDR2 YFSETQ. V lost 4 bases, J lost 8 bases, and 2 bases stayed unmatched. The CDR3 runs 12 residues. The CDR3 coding sequence is TGCGCCAGCAGCATGGGACAGGGGGAAGCTTTCTTT. Translation gives CASSMGQGEAFF. Drawing the rest from reference TRBV5-1 and TRBJ1-1, the complete variable domain is KAGVTQTPRYLIKTRGQQVTLSCSPISGHRSVSWYQQTPGQGLQFLFEYFSETQRNKGNFPGRFSGRQFSNSRSEMNVSTLELGDSALYLCASSMGQGEAFFGQGTRLTVV.

The chain joins TRBV10-3 to TRBJ1-1; tentatively, D is TRBD1 (6 bases). The CDR3 consists of 13 residues. V lost 5 bases and J 6 bases, leaving 13 bases between the germline ends. Germline assignment: CDR1 ENHRY and CDR2 SYGVKD. CDR3 sequence: CAISPAGQPEAFF. The CDR3 DNA sequence: TGTGCCATCAGTCCAGCCGGACAGCCTGAAGCTTTCTTT.

The chain combines TRBV19 with TRBJ1-4; 9 bases are a match to TRBD1. CDR1 LNHDA and CDR2 SQIVND come from the germline V gene (reference sequence). This CDR3 region has 15 residues. After removal of 3 bases from V and 8 bases from J, the junction contained 7 bases not matched to a gene. The CDR3, as DNA: TGTGCCAGTAGTATTCTAACAGGGGGCAACGAAAAACTGTTTTTT. This codes for CASSILTGGNEKLFF.

This chain joins TRBV7-8 and TRBJ1-1, with TRBD1 matching over 10 bases. Germline trimming cut 3 bases from V and 3 bases from J; bases unmatched to any gene: 13. This CDR3 spans 18 amino acids. Germline V lookup: CDR1 SGHVS, CDR2 FQNEAQ. The CDR3 protein is CASSFDRGRTKEDTEAFF. Written as DNA, the CDR3 is TGTGCCAGCAGCTTCGACAGGGGGCGGACGAAAGAGGACACTGAAGCTTTCTTT.

This chain connects TRBV14 to TRBJ2-1; 9 bases map to TRBD1. J lost 0 bases, V lost 4 bases, and 7 bases had no gene match. The CDR3 runs to 17 residues. Per germline, CDR1 SGHDN and CDR2 FVKESK. The chain's CDR3 is CASSRRTGVTSYNEQFF. CDR3 in DNA: TGTGCCAGCAGCCGTAGGACAGGGGTCACCTCCTACAATGAGCAGTTCTTC.

This clonotype was counted only a few times. A much more abundant neighbour one base away suggests this may be a read error. The V gene is TRBV28, the J gene TRBJ1-1; D ambiguous. With 7 bases removed from V and 7 bases from J, the gap between germline ends came to 10 bases. Germline V CDR1 and CDR2: MDHEN, SYDVKM. The CDR3 extends over 11 amino acids. CDR3 sequence (DNA): TGTGCCAGCACAAGGAACTTTGAAGCTTTCTTT. It is translated as CASTRNFEAFF.

This clonotype was observed a few times. The J gene is TRBJ2-7, the V gene TRBV30; D uncertain. Germline V gives CDR1 GTSNPN, CDR2 SVGIG (reference sequence). V gave up 2 bases and J gave up 0 bases, with 11 bases separating them. This CDR3 spans 14 amino acids. CDR3 protein: CAWSQGFGSYEQYF. CDR3 bases: TGTGCCTGGAGTCAAGGGTTTGGCTCCTACGAGCAGTACTTC.

This clonotype was detected many times. The chain is built from TRBV20-1 and TRBJ2-7, with D perhaps given as TRBD1 or TRBD2 (5 bases each). The CDR3 totals 13 residues. Germline-derived CDR1 and CDR2 are DFQATT and SNEGSKA (reference sequence). Trimming cost V 6 bases and J 4 bases, with 16 bases left between them. In nucleotides, the CDR3 is TGCAGTGCCGATGGGGGTATCGGGTACGAGCAGTACTTC. Translated, it gives CSADGGIGYEQYF.

This clonotype was seen ten or more times. This chain links TRBV6-1 with TRBJ2-7; D is uncertain. CDR1 and CDR2 (germline): MNHNS, SASEGT. The CDR3 loop spans 17 amino acids. V gave up 7 bases and J gave up 2 bases, with 24 bases separating them. The CDR3 nucleotides read TGTGCCAGCACGTGTAGCCTCCCAGCGCTTCGGACCTACGAGCAGTACTTC. Protein: CASTCSLPALRTYEQYF.

The rearrangement joins TRBV6-1 to TRBJ1-6; the match to TRBD1 covers 10 bases. The CDR3 consists of 15 residues. Germline CDR1 and CDR2: MNHNS and SASEGT. The junction had 7 bases not matched to a gene; V was cut back by 5 bases and J by 9 bases. CDR3 loop: CASSPTRDRGSPLHF. CDR3 coding DNA: TGTGCCAGCAGTCCTACCCGGGACAGGGGTTCACCCCTCCACTTT.

V usage is TRBV20-1 and J usage is TRBJ2-5; D assignment may be TRBD1 or TRBD2 (5 bases each). Germline CDR1 reads DFQATT; CDR2 reads SNEGSKA (reference sequence). The CDR3 spans 16 residues. Trimming took off 1 base at V and 5 bases at J, with 20 bases between the two ends. CDR3 in amino acids: CSARAQSGDAQETQYF. CDR3 DNA sequence: TGCAGTGCTAGAGCCCAGTCCGGGGACGCCCAGGAGACCCAGTACTTC.

V gene TRBV3-1 combines with J gene TRBJ1-1, with TRBD1 matching over 9 bases. The CDR3 is 12 residues long. Trimming removed 4 bases from V and 8 bases from J; junction bases left unmatched: 2. Germline CDR1 LGHDT, CDR2 YNNKEL (reference sequence). The CDR3 reads CASSPGTGEAFF. The DNA for the CDR3 is TGTGCCAGCAGCCCCGGGACAGGGGAAGCTTTCTTT.

This clonotype was recorded only once. The CDR3 protein is CASSSPRQTGANVLTF. For the CDR3, the DNA is TGTGCCAGCAGCTCCCCCCGACAAACTGGGGCCAACGTCCTGACTTTC. The chain employs TRBV7-8 and TRBJ2-6; no clear D. Germline-derived CDR1 and CDR2 are SGHVS and FQNEAQ. The CDR3 loop spans 16 amino acids. V lost 4 bases, J lost 2 bases, and 12 bases lay in between. Together with reference TRBV7-8 and TRBJ2-6, the CDR3 gives the full variable domain: GAGVSQSPRYKVAKRGQDVALRCDPISGHVSLFWYQQALGQGPEFLTYFQNEAQLDKSGLPSDRFFAERPEGSVSTLKIQRTQQEDSAVYLCASSSPRQTGANVLTFGAGSRLTVL.